One sample yielded the 19 T cell receptor beta chains listed below, sequenced in a study of response to subunit inactivated influenza vaccine (dated 2018 in TCRdb). The library was built by means of RT-PCR. The instrument given in TCRdb is Illumina HiSeq 2500. TCRdb redid the processing of the public reads, applying fastp at Q25 and MiXCR, and retained in-frame beta chains. Each CDR3 protein appears once, grouped with its most common genes and DNA. The table for this sample lists about 800,000 distinct CDR3 sequences; over 20% of them were counted only once. The ten largest clones capture around 9.6% of the sample. Sequencing was performed on PBMCs from blood, taken more than 4 days after vaccination. Source of these receptors: a man in his fifties who received an inactivated influenza vaccine. Donor details come from another sample of the same person, matched by shared clones.

V usage is TRBV3-1 and J usage is TRBJ2-3; D perhaps matches TRBD2 (6 bases). Germline values: CDR1 LGHDT, CDR2 YNNKEL (reference sequence). This CDR3 is 14 amino acids long. V was cut by 5 bases and J by 2 bases, with 11 bases left in between. The CDR3 reads CASSIGDFTDTQYF. The CDR3 region has the DNA TGTGCCAGCAGCATAGGGGACTTCACAGATACGCAGTATTTT.

This clonotype has more than one count but fewer than ten. V gene TRBV7-2 combines with J gene TRBJ2-3; D might be TRBD2 (5 bases). Germline CDR1 and CDR2: SGHTA and FQGNSA. Trimming cost V 11 bases and J 1 base, with 13 bases left between them. This CDR3 spans 13 amino acids. The CDR3 DNA sequence: TGTGCCGGAGGCCGACCCGGCACAGATACGCAGTATTTT. Protein product: CAGGRPGTDTQYF.

Turning to this clonotype: At one end, the junction sequence differs from germline, possibly due to a read error. The chain employs TRBV6-1 and TRBJ2-2, with a tentative D call TRBD2 (5 bases). The germline CDR1 and CDR2 sequences are MNHNS and SASEGT. The CDR3 has 18 amino acids. The CDR3 DNA reads as TGTGCCAGCAGTCAAGCCCCAGGCCTAGCAAAGAACACCGGGGAGCTGTTTTTT. Encoded protein: CASSQAPGLAKNTGELFF.

The rearrangement joins TRBV12-3 or TRBV12-4 to TRBJ2-1; D remains ambiguous. The length of the CDR3 is 13 residues. Trimming removed 6 bases at V and 1 base at J, with 7 bases between. The CDR3 DNA sequence: TGTGCCAGCAGCCGTGTTTCCTACAATGAGCAGTTCTTC. This codes for CASSRVSYNEQFF.

The chain couples TRBV20-1 to TRBJ2-1, with 8 bases matching TRBD2. This CDR3 spans 17 amino acids. Germline values: CDR1 DFQATT, CDR2 SNEGSKA (reference sequence). With 1 base clipped from V and 0 bases from J, the junction kept 8 bases outside the gene matches. This chain's CDR3 is CSARASGSVRSYNEQFF. The CDR3 region has the DNA TGCAGTGCTAGAGCTAGCGGGTCCGTTCGCTCCTACAATGAGCAGTTCTTC.

This clonotype has only a few counts. The rearrangement links TRBV20-1 to TRBJ2-3; D is unclear. V lost 1 base to trimming and J lost 2 bases, with 16 bases between them. Germline lookup yields CDR1 DFQATT and CDR2 SNEGSKA (reference sequence). The CDR3 sequence is 16 residues long. The CDR3 loop is CSARGYMDRFTDTQYF. CDR3 in DNA: TGCAGTGCTAGAGGGTATATGGATCGGTTCACAGATACGCAGTATTTT.

The rearrangement joins TRBV29-1 to TRBJ1-1; D uncertain. Germline assignment: CDR1 SQVTM and CDR2 ANQGSEA. Trimming took off 5 bases at V and 1 base at J, with 8 bases between the two ends. This CDR3 is 12 amino acids long. The CDR3 is CSVIPPNTEAFF. CDR3 nucleotides: TGCAGCGTTATTCCTCCGAACACTGAAGCTTTCTTT.

J is TRBJ2-3 and V is TRBV12-3 or TRBV12-4; 9 nucleotides match TRBD2. The CDR3 runs 15 residues. The V segment lost 6 bases and the J segment 5 bases; nucleotides outside the gene matches: 9. The CDR3 loop is CASSRGGAFEDTQYF. The CDR3 nucleotides are TGTGCCAGCAGCCGCGGGGGGGCATTTGAAGATACGCAGTATTTT.

A few counts support this clonotype. V usage is TRBV6-1 and J usage is TRBJ2-7, with unresolved D. Trimming removed 8 bases at V and 7 bases at J, with 21 bases between. The germline V gene has CDR1 MNHNS and CDR2 SASEGT. The CDR3 extends over 14 amino acids. In DNA form, the CDR3 reads TGTGCCAGCCCCCTCGTCACCCGGATCGGGGAGCAGTACTTC. Translating it yields CASPLVTRIGEQYF.

The gene calls are TRBV24-1 and TRBJ2-2; D not certain. Trimming cost V 0 bases and J 4 bases, with 8 bases left between them. There are 15 residues in the CDR3. Per the germline V gene, CDR1 is KGHDR and CDR2 is SFDVKD. CDR3 residues: CATSDLGRGTGELFF. The CDR3 DNA reads TGTGCCACCAGTGATTTGGGGCGCGGCACCGGGGAGCTGTTTTTT.

This clonotype was seen more than once but under ten times. The V call is TRBV7-8, the J call TRBJ2-7; D is unresolved. CDR1 is SGHVS, CDR2 FQNEAQ, per germline. V lost 3 bases, J lost 9 bases, and 9 bases lay in between. This CDR3 spans 11 amino acids. CDR3 DNA: TGTGCCAGCAGCTTGGGGATCGGGCAGTACTTC. It translates to CASSLGIGQYF. Together with reference TRBV7-8 and TRBJ2-7, the CDR3 gives the full variable domain: GAGVSQSPRYKVAKRGQDVALRCDPISGHVSLFWYQQALGQGPEFLTYFQNEAQLDKSGLPSDRFFAERPEGSVSTLKIQRTQQEDSAVYLCASSLGIGQYFGPGTRLTVT.

This clonotype was counted between two and nine times. The chain joins TRBV20-1 to TRBJ1-5, with 7 bases aligning to TRBD1. Unmatched junction bases numbered 8, after V lost 6 bases and J lost 3 bases. The CDR3 is 14 amino acids. Per the germline V gene, CDR1 is DFQATT and CDR2 is SNEGSKA (reference sequence). As DNA, the CDR3 is TGCAGTGCCCTGAGGGGACAGATCAATCAGCCCCAGCATTTT. This encodes CSALRGQINQPQHF.

This clonotype occurred many times. V usage is TRBV5-1 and J usage is TRBJ2-3; the match to TRBD2 covers 13 bases. V gave up 0 bases and J gave up 6 bases; unmatched junction bases: 7. This CDR3 has 17 amino acids. CDR1 and CDR2 from the germline V gene are SGHRS and YFSETQ. The DNA for the CDR3 is TGCGCCAGCAGCTTGGGTGCAGGACTAGCGGGAGTGGATACGCAGTATTTT. The encoded protein is CASSLGAGLAGVDTQYF.

The chain links TRBV6-2 or TRBV6-3 to TRBJ2-2; D is unresolved. Germline loops: CDR1 MNHEY, CDR2 SVGEGT. This CDR3 contains 14 residues. Trimming stripped 7 bases from V and 5 bases from J, with 14 bases between. CDR3 coding DNA: TGTGCCAGCAATCTGGGCCTGCCGACCGGGGAGCTGTTTTTT. It is translated as CASNLGLPTGELFF.

The rearrangement links TRBV12-3 or TRBV12-4 to TRBJ1-1; 10 nucleotides agree with TRBD1. With 9 bases clipped from V and 11 bases from J, the junction kept 15 bases outside the gene matches. This CDR3 contains 14 residues. The CDR3 region has the DNA TGTGCCAGGGTCCCTCCGGGACAGGGGCTCTCTGCTTTCTTT. It encodes CARVPPGQGLSAFF.

Many counts were recorded for this clonotype. The chain is built from TRBV7-2 and TRBJ1-1, with unresolved D. The germline V gene has CDR1 SGHTA and CDR2 FQGNSA. The CDR3 extends over 13 amino acids. With 4 bases removed from V and 2 bases from J, the gap between germline ends came to 8 bases. This CDR3 is CASSSLLNTEAFF. The CDR3 coding sequence is TGTGCCAGCAGCTCACTACTAAACACTGAAGCTTTCTTT.

The chain joins TRBV20-1 to TRBJ1-4; no clear D gene. Per the germline V gene, CDR1 is DFQATT and CDR2 is SNEGSKA (reference sequence). The CDR3 sequence is 14 residues long. V lost 7 bases and J lost 5, with 17 bases in between. The CDR3 coding sequence is TGCAGTGGACTACTACAGAGTTCGAATGAAAAACTGTTTTTT. Its protein product is CSGLLQSSNEKLFF.

The V call is TRBV20-1, the J call TRBJ2-3; the match to TRBD1 covers 7 bases. J lost 3 bases, V lost 3 bases, and 3 bases had no gene match. The CDR3 spans 13 residues. CDR1 is DFQATT and CDR2 is SNEGSKA in the germline V gene (reference sequence). The CDR3 reads CSASRDSTDTQYF. The CDR3 DNA follows: TGCAGTGCTAGTAGGGACAGTACAGATACGCAGTATTTT.

This clonotype has at least ten counts. This rearrangement joins TRBV5-1 to TRBJ2-3, with a tentative D call TRBD2 (5 bases). The CDR3 runs to 14 residues. Deletions cut 2 bases from V and 1 base from J, with 8 bases between. The germline V gene has CDR1 SGHRS and CDR2 YFSETQ. CDR3 bases: TGCGCCAGCAGCTTAGCGGATCGCACAGATACGCAGTATTTT. Amino acids: CASSLADRTDTQYF.